This TCR beta chain was identified in a study of blood T cell repertoires in COVID-19 (dated by TCRdb to about 2020). A note on the overall study: The collaborator samples originated in the United States, Italy and Spain and spanned the acute and convalescent phases of COVID-19. Where HLA class I and class II types were available, the types were taken from metadata supplied by the sample provider, not from assay-based typing. The repertoires were released in a freely available public database meant as a resource for research on the immune response to SARS-CoV-2. The samples were drawn from two sources: the first 160 participants of the ongoing ImmuneRACE study, and about 1,300 subjects contributed by 6 global collaborators. Nearly every sample came with metadata listing a de-identified subject ID, COVID-19 status, age in years and sex. The dataset comprised deeply sampled blood TCRbeta repertoires from subjects exposed to, actively infected with, or recovered from COVID-19. The prospective study material was composed of cDNA or gDNA derived from T cells, B-cell-depleted T cells, or PBMCs.

In the prospective study, participants were about 18 to 89 years old, resided in approximately 25 geographic areas of the United States, and were enrolled through a virtual design. Cohort assignment in the prospective study relied on participant-reported clinical history from a screening survey and a study questionnaire. Recovered participants in ImmuneRACE Cohort 3 were defined as having two consecutive negative NP/OP PCR tests, clearance from a healthcare professional, or resolution of symptoms. In the prospective study, whole blood, serum and a nasopharyngeal or oropharyngeal swab were collected from each participant by mobile phlebotomists. Prospective study participants could optionally give additional blood draws and questionnaires over an approximately two-month period. Before DNA extraction, blood samples from the prospective study were shipped at room temperature or frozen. Study-level results and caveats: Clinical and demographic metadata were provided uncurated, with the amount varying by source and participant.

The immunoSEQ Assay, a bias-controlled multiplex PCR, was used to amplify TCRbeta CDR3 regions from genomic DNA. From the authors' description of their analysis: The number of nucleated cells in each sample was estimated from the amplification of reference gene primers within the assay. To quantify the absolute abundance of each unique TCRbeta CDR3 rearrangement, sequence reads were collapsed and filtered. For each sample, productive Simpson clonality was calculated by taking the square root of Simpson's diversity index across productive rearrangements. TCRdb took this table from immuneACCESS and kept in-frame rearrangements with V and J called. Such tables lack part of the clones; where checked against another copy, unresolved V genes explain under half of the gap, and the rest is unexplained. V and J calls and clone size are copied from that table; D and trimming were computed from the DNA. Across this sample there are around 230,000 clones, with approximately 80% seen only once. The ten most abundant clones make up about 15% of the sample.

The germline V gene encodes CDR1 DFQATT and CDR2 SNEGSKA (reference sequence). Germline trimming: 3 bases from V, 14 bases from J; junction bases outside gene matches: 12. Its CDR3 holds 13 amino acids, cysteine through phenylalanine. The CDR3 DNA has 39 bases and is translated from base 1. Of note for this clone: Its recognized antigen is unknown. No much larger clone is present one base from it, and per-base qualities are unavailable.

The sample comprised PBMCs or T cells enriched from blood (not recorded which). This sequence was found in a man in his forties who had recovered from COVID-19. In this chain, TRBV20-1 is recombined with TRBJ2-3, with TRBD2 matching 9 junction bases. The CDR3 corresponds to CSASNIGGGATYF. The nucleotide sequence is TGCAGTGCTAGTAACATCGGCGGGGGGGCCACGTATTTT.